The 8 T cell receptor beta chains in this list originate from one sample, sequenced in a study of T cells after yellow fever vaccination. One entry per CDR3 protein results from TCRdb running MiXCR on the 5' RACE reads. The sample has around 500,000 distinct CDR3 sequences, 21% seen once. The starting material was PBMCs, obtained roughly 20 days after the first yellow fever vaccination. The receptors were sampled from a man between 18 and 35 years old who received the YFV17D yellow fever vaccine.

This clonotype turned up a few times. The chain uses TRBV5-1 and TRBJ1-1, with D hard to call. The CDR3 contains 15 residues. The V end lost 3 bases, the J end lost 3 bases, and 15 bases lay between the germline ends. CDR1 SGHRS and CDR2 YFSETQ come from the germline V gene. The CDR3 sequence is CASSSDGNGYTEAFF. CDR3 coding DNA: TGCGCCAGCAGCTCCGACGGGAACGGATACACTGAAGCTTTCTTT.

A few counts support this clonotype. The chain has TRBV4-1 and TRBJ1-6, with D perhaps TRBD1 (6 bases). CDR3 length: 18 amino acids. CDR1 is MGHRA and CDR2 is YSYEKL in the germline V gene. Trimming shortened V by 2 bases and J by 3 bases, and 17 bases separated the two germline ends. The CDR3 sequence: CASSQRTLGTSYNSPLHF. In nucleotides, the CDR3 is TGCGCCAGCAGCCAACGTACGTTAGGGACAAGCTATAATTCACCCCTCCACTTT.

The chain joins TRBV7-8 to TRBJ2-3; 14 nucleotides match TRBD2. The length of the CDR3 is 19 residues. J gave up 2 bases and V 5 bases, and 12 bases lay outside the gene matches. From germline, CDR1 is SGHVS and CDR2 FQNEAQ. The CDR3 bases are TGTGCCAGCAGCCCCATACCCGGGACTAGCGGGGGCCCCACAGATACGCAGTATTTT. Encoded protein: CASSPIPGTSGGPTDTQYF. The full variable domain, rest sourced from reference TRBV7-8 and TRBJ2-3, is GAGVSQSPRYKVAKRGQDVALRCDPISGHVSLFWYQQALGQGPEFLTYFQNEAQLDKSGLPSDRFFAERPEGSVSTLKIQRTQQEDSAVYLCASSPIPGTSGGPTDTQYFGPGTRLTVL.

This CDR3 is CASSVAWSAGSIEQYV. The CDR3 DNA sequence: TGTGCCAGCAGCGTCGCGTGGTCGGCAGGCAGTATTGAGCAGTACGTC. This chain uses TRBV7-9 with TRBJ2-7; the D is unclear. V gave up 5 bases and J gave up 7 bases, with 24 bases separating them. The length of the CDR3 is 16 residues. Germline lookup yields CDR1 SEHNR and CDR2 FQNEAQ (reference sequence).

This clonotype was picked up many times. The V and J genes are TRBV5-1 and TRBJ1-6; tentative D call: TRBD1 (5 bases). Germline CDR1 is SGHRS and CDR2 is YFSETQ. The CDR3 spans 13 residues. V dropped 0 bases and J dropped 10 bases, with 8 bases sitting between them. CDR3 sequence (DNA): TGCGCCAGCAGCTTGGCTGGGACCTCACCCCTCCACTTT. Translating it yields CASSLAGTSPLHF.

This chain uses TRBV6-5 with TRBJ2-7; tentatively, D is TRBD2 (5 bases). Trimming cost V 0 bases and J 4 bases, with 13 bases left between them. The CDR3 has 15 residues. Per the germline V gene, CDR1 is MNHEY and CDR2 is SVGAGI. The CDR3 bases are TGTGCCAGCAGTTACTCCGCTTCGAGGGTTTACGAGCAGTACGTC. It is translated as CASSYSASRVYEQYV.

The CDR3 DNA sequence: TGCAGTGCTAGGACTAGCGGATCTAGCACAGATACGCAGTATTTT. Translating gives CSARTSGSSTDTQYF. The rearrangement links TRBV20-1 to TRBJ2-3, with 9 nucleotides matching TRBD2. V lost 3 bases and J lost 0; bases outside the gene matches: 4. The CDR3 is 15 residues long. Germline V gene data show CDR1 as DFQATT and CDR2 as SNEGSKA (reference sequence).

This chain links TRBV7-2 with TRBJ1-2; a possible D gene is TRBD1 (6 bases). Trimming removed 5 bases from V and 8 bases from J, with 18 bases in between. In germline, CDR1 is SGHTA, CDR2 FQGNSA. The CDR3 is 14 amino acids. The DNA for the CDR3 is TGTGCCAGCAGCCACCCGACAGGAGGGCTGGGCTACACCTTC. Its protein is CASSHPTGGLGYTF.